This TCR beta chain was identified during a study of regulatory T cells in long-lasting Graves disease. Overall study results and limits: Less diverse TCR repertoires were seen in persistent Graves' patients than in newly diagnosed ones.

CDR3 regions were amplified by Arm-PCR using iRepertoire HTBI primers to build TCR beta libraries. TCRdb used MiXCR to reprocess the multiplex PCR reads, holding one entry per CDR3 protein. The sample includes roughly 430,000 distinct CDR3 sequences, roughly 15% of them seen just once. Remarks on this clonotype: Its target is not known.

Germline lookup yields CDR1 LNHDA and CDR2 SQIVND (reference sequence). The CDR3 runs 13 residues. Trimming took 7 bases from V and 4 from J, leaving 13 bases between them. Time point described: newly diagnosed GD, antithyroid drugs for less than 3 months. The TCR library used RNA extracted from PBMCs. This same sample was also taken into another study, of T cells in Graves' hyperthyroidism and ophthalmopathy. That source adds: Clinical symptoms, serum thyroxine and TRAb, thyroid ultrasound and orbital computed tomography were used for the diagnoses.

This TCR came from a woman aged 25 to 39 with Graves disease. The sequences come from peripheral blood mononuclear cells (PBMCs), collected at new diagnosis, from a patient treated with antithyroid drugs. This chain connects TRBV19 to TRBJ1-2; D not certain. CDR3 nucleotide sequence: TGTGCCAGTAAGTTGGGCAGACGCTATGGCTACACCTTC. This sequence encodes CASKLGRRYGYTF.